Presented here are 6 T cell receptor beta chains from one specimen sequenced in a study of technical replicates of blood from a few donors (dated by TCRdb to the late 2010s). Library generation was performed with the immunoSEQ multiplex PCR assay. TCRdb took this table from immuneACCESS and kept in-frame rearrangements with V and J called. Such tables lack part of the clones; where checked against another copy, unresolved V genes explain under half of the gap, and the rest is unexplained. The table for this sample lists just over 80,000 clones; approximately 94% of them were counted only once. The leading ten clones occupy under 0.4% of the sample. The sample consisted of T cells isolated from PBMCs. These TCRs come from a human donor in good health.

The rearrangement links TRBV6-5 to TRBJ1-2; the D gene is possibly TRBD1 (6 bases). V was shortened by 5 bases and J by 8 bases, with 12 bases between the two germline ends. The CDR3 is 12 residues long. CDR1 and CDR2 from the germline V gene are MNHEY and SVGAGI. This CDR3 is CASSGTLSGYTF. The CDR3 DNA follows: TGTGCCAGCAGTGGGACACTCTCGGGCTACACCTTC.

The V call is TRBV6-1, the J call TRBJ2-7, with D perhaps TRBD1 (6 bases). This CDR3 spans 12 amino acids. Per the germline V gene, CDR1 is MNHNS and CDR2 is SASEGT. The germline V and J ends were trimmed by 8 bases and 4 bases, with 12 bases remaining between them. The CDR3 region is CASWQGKYEQYF. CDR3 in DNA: TGTGCCAGCTGGCAGGGGAAATACGAGCAGTACTTC.

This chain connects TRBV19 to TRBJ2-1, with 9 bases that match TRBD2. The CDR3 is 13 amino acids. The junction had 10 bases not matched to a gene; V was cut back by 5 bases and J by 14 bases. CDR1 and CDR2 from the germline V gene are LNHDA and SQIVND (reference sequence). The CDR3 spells CASSGSLAGIEFF. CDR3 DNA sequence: TGTGCCAGTAGTGGCTCGCTAGCGGGAATAGAGTTCTTC.

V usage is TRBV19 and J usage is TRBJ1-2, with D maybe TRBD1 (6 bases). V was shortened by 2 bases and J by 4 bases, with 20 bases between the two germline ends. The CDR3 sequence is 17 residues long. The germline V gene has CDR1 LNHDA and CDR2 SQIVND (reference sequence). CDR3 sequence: CASSISAHLTGVYGYTF. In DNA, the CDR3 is TGTGCCAGTAGTATATCCGCACATTTGACAGGTGTCTATGGCTACACCTTC. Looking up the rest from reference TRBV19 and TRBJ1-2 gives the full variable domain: DGGITQSPKYLFRKEGQNVTLSCEQNLNHDAMYWYRQDPGQGLRLIYYSQIVNDFQKGDIAEGYSVSREKKESFPLTVTSAQKNPTAFYLCASSISAHLTGVYGYTFGSGTRLTVV.

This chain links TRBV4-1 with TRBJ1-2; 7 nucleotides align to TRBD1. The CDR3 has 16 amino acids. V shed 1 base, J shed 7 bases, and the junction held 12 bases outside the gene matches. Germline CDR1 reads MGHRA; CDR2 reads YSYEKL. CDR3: CASSQGIETGVRGYTF. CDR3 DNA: TGCGCCAGCAGCCAAGGTATCGAAACAGGGGTCCGTGGCTACACCTTC.

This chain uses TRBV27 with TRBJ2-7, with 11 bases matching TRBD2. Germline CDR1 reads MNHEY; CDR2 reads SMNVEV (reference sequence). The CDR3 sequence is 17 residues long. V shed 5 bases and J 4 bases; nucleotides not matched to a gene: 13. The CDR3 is CASSPGLAGTVRYEQYF. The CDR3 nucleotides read TGTGCCAGCAGTCCTGGACTAGCGGGTACTGTCAGGTACGAGCAGTACTTC.